This T cell receptor (beta chain) stems from a study of blood T cell repertoires in COVID-19. About the research overall: The origin of the acute and convalescent COVID-19 samples was the United States, Italy and Spain.

From germline, CDR1 is MDHEN and CDR2 SYDVKM. Trimming cost V 5 bases and J 6 bases, with 11 bases left between them. The CDR3 runs to 13 residues. As originally analysed: Counts of nucleated cells, estimated from reference gene primer amplification, were obtained. Using immunoSEQ multiplex PCR, the repertoire was profiled, and TCRdb retains in-frame clones only, with some absent. V and J calls and clone size are copied from that table; D and trimming were computed from the DNA. The sample has over 85,000 clones, approximately 90% seen once. This rearrangement joins TRBV28 to TRBJ1-5; D not resolved. This TCR was sampled from a human donor with active COVID-19. The donor label of this sample is uncertain. Material for sequencing was peripheral blood. The chain's CDR3 is CASSIAVGQPQHF. CDR3 sequence (DNA): TGTGCCAGCAGTATCGCGGTGGGTCAGCCCCAGCATTTT.